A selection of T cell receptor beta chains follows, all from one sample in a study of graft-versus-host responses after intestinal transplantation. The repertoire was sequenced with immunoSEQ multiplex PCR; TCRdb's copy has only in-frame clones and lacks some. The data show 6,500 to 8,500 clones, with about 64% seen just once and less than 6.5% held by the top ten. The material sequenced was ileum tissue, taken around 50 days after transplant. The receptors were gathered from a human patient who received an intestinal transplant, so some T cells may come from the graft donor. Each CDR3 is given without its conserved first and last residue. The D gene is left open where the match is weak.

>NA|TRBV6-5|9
ASSSNNEQF
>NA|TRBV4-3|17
ASSQDIDSSQSGANVLT
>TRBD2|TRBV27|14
ASSLGTSGVHNEQF
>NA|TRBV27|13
ASSPTGGAKETQY
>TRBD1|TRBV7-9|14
ASSKRQGLSGNTIY
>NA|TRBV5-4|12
ASSPMSDYTEAF
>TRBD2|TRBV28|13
ASRLSGGWTDTQY
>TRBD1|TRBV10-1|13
ASTQDRSAGQPQH
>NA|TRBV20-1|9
SASEKEAQY
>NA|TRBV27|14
ASSLVEGWEDQPQH
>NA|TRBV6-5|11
ASSYGGEKPQH